This entry lists 27 T cell receptor beta chains sequenced from one sample in a study of cytomegalovirus exposure and HLA in healthy donors. Primers for the PCR totalled 60 Vbeta and 13 Jbeta. Clones were sequenced by immunoSEQ multiplex PCR, and TCRdb holds only the in-frame ones, with some missing. The sample carries 85,000 to 100,000 clones, around 79% recorded once. Sequencing was done on a sample of PBMCs. These receptors came from a woman aged 40 to 49 in good health and CMV-seronegative.

This chain links TRBV6-5 with TRBJ1-2; 8 positions match TRBD1. Germline V CDR1 and CDR2: MNHEY, SVGAGI. The CDR3 has 15 amino acids. Unmatched junction bases numbered 8, after V lost 0 bases and J lost 8 bases. The CDR3 protein is CASSYSTGEVGGYTF. The CDR3 nucleotides read TGTGCCAGCAGTTACTCGACAGGGGAAGTCGGCGGCTACACCTTC.

The V gene is TRBV11-2, the J gene TRBJ2-2; 9 bases map to TRBD2. The CDR3 runs to 16 residues. J gave up 8 bases and V 2 bases, and 9 bases lay outside the gene matches. The germline V gene encodes CDR1 SGHAT and CDR2 FQNNGV. CDR3 nucleotide sequence: TGTGCCAGCAGCTTAAGGCGGGGGGGCCGAGGTGGGGAGCTGTTTTTT. Its translation is CASSLRRGGRGGELFF. Complete variable domain (other parts from reference TRBV11-2 and TRBJ2-2): EAGVAQSPRYKIIEKRQSVAFWCNPISGHATLYWYQQILGQGPKLLIQFQNNGVVDDSQLPKDRFSAERLKGVDSTLKIQPAKLEDSAVYLCASSLRRGGRGGELFFGEGSRLTVL.

The chain employs TRBV27 and TRBJ2-4; D is possibly TRBD2 (5 bases). V was shortened by 5 bases and J by 6 bases, with 17 bases between the two germline ends. From germline, CDR1 is MNHEY and CDR2 SMNVEV (reference sequence). CDR3 length: 15 amino acids. CDR3 in DNA: TGTGCCAGCAGTCGCAATAGAGAGGGTTCAAACATTCAGTACTTC. Protein: CASSRNREGSNIQYF.

The chain carries TRBV7-9 and TRBJ1-5; a weak D match, TRBD1 (6 bases). This CDR3 is built from 15 residues. With 5 bases removed from V and 0 bases from J, the gap between germline ends came to 11 bases. Germline V gene sequence: CDR1 SEHNR, CDR2 FQNEAQ (reference sequence). This CDR3 reads CASSKQGHSNQPQHF. The CDR3 DNA reads TGTGCCAGCAGCAAACAGGGACATAGCAATCAGCCCCAGCATTTT.

This clone is categorized as medium-sized (0.01 to 0.1%). The chain uses TRBV2 and TRBJ1-1; D is undetermined. CDR1 is SNHLY and CDR2 is FYNNEI in the germline V gene. Trimming left V 4 bases short and J 4 bases short, with 16 bases between. This CDR3 contains 15 residues. The CDR3 DNA reads as TGTGCCAGCAGTGGTGACCGGGGTCCGTCCACTGAAGCTTTCTTT. This encodes CASSGDRGPSTEAFF.

The V and J genes are TRBV6-6 and TRBJ2-2; 7 bases match TRBD1. Germline values: CDR1 MNHNY, CDR2 SVGAGI (reference sequence). The junction had 5 bases not matched to a gene; V was cut back by 0 bases and J by 4 bases. The CDR3 has 16 amino acids. The CDR3 sequence is CASSYSPGGSTGELFF. The CDR3 DNA reads TGTGCCAGCAGTTACTCGCCAGGGGGTTCCACCGGGGAGCTGTTTTTT.

CDR3 protein: CAIRAQGRDEQYF. CDR3 sequence (DNA): TGTGCCATCAGAGCCCAGGGTCGGGACGAGCAGTACTTC. The V and J genes are TRBV10-3 and TRBJ2-7; possibly TRBD1 for D (5 bases). V lost 6 bases to trimming and J lost 5 bases, with 14 bases between them. CDR1 and CDR2 (germline): ENHRY, SYGVKD. The CDR3 sequence is 13 residues long.

This chain joins TRBV7-6 and TRBJ1-4, with D possibly TRBD1 on 5 matching bases. The V gene's germline CDR1 is SGHVS and CDR2 FNYEAQ. This CDR3 has 13 amino acids. Between the trimmed V and J ends, which lost 5 bases and 6 bases, there was a span of 10 bases. CDR3 in DNA: TGTGCCAGCAGCCACTCAGGGTATGAAAAACTGTTTTTT. Its protein is CASSHSGYEKLFF. The full variable domain, completed using reference TRBV7-6 and TRBJ1-4, is GAGVSQSPRYKVTKRGQDVALRCDPISGHVSLYWYRQALGQGPEFLTYFNYEAQQDKSGLPNDRFSAERPEGSISTLTIQRTEQRDSAMYRCASSHSGYEKLFFGSGTQLSVL.

This clone was recorded only once. The J gene is TRBJ2-2, the V gene TRBV13; TRBD2 might be the D (5 bases). The germline V gene encodes CDR1 PRHDT and CDR2 FYEKMQ (reference sequence). The CDR3 is 16 amino acids. V dropped 5 bases and J dropped 1 base, with 14 bases sitting between them. In nucleotides, the CDR3 is TGTGCCAGCAGCCCCGGCGGGCTGGGGAACACCGGGGAGCTGTTTTTT. It specifies CASSPGGLGNTGELFF.

The chain recombines TRBV4-1 with TRBJ2-2; 8 bases map to TRBD2. The CDR3 is 16 residues long. Trimming took 2 bases from V and 5 from J; bases not matched to a gene: 7. Germline-derived CDR1 and CDR2 are MGHRA and YSYEKL. CDR3 loop: CASSQLSGAGTGELFF. The CDR3 region has the DNA TGCGCCAGCAGCCAACTTAGCGGGGCGGGAACCGGGGAGCTGTTTTTT.

This chain joins TRBV2 and TRBJ1-4; 8 bases line up with TRBD1. With V trimmed by 6 bases and J by 0 bases, 9 bases remained unmatched. The CDR3 is 17 residues long. CDR1 and CDR2 (germline): SNHLY, FYNNEI. This CDR3 is CASRVTGAGATNEKLFF. The CDR3 bases are TGTGCCAGCAGGGTGACAGGGGCCGGAGCAACTAATGAAAAACTGTTTTTT.

This chain joins TRBV7-6 and TRBJ1-4, with D possibly TRBD1 on 5 matching bases. The germline V gene has CDR1 SGHVS and CDR2 FNYEAQ. This CDR3 has 14 residues. Trimming took off 5 bases at V and 8 bases at J, with 15 bases between the two ends. CDR3 sequence: CASSLGLKGEKLFF. DNA of the CDR3: TGTGCCAGCAGCCTCGGACTAAAGGGGGAAAAACTGTTTTTT. The full variable domain, with the rest looked up from reference TRBV7-6 and TRBJ1-4, is GAGVSQSPRYKVTKRGQDVALRCDPISGHVSLYWYRQALGQGPEFLTYFNYEAQQDKSGLPNDRFSAERPEGSISTLTIQRTEQRDSAMYRCASSLGLKGEKLFFGSGTQLSVL.

This rearrangement joins TRBV10-3 to TRBJ1-2; a weak D match, TRBD1 (5 bases). The V end lost 4 bases, the J end lost 4 bases, and 10 bases lay between the germline ends. The germline V gene encodes CDR1 ENHRY and CDR2 SYGVKD. CDR3 length: 13 residues. In DNA form, the CDR3 reads TGTGCCATCAGTGCCGGGAGGGGCTATGGCTACACCTTC. Residues: CAISAGRGYGYTF.

The chain joins TRBV19 to TRBJ1-2; 8 nucleotides match TRBD1. Germline V gives CDR1 LNHDA, CDR2 SQIVND (reference sequence). This CDR3 is 14 amino acids long. The V and J ends lost 4 bases and 6 bases, in that order; junction bases with no gene match: 7. CDR3 loop: CASSTRTGLDGYTF. CDR3 nucleotides: TGTGCCAGTAGTACAAGGACAGGGCTGGATGGCTACACCTTC. Full variable domain (rest looked up from reference TRBV19 and TRBJ1-2): DGGITQSPKYLFRKEGQNVTLSCEQNLNHDAMYWYRQDPGQGLRLIYYSQIVNDFQKGDIAEGYSVSREKKESFPLTVTSAQKNPTAFYLCASSTRTGLDGYTFGSGTRLTVV.

The chain links TRBV27 to TRBJ1-6; D perhaps matches TRBD1 (6 bases). CDR3 length equals 14 residues. Germline V gene lookup returns CDR1 MNHEY and CDR2 SMNVEV (reference sequence). Between the trimmed V and J ends, which lost 7 bases and 7 bases, there was a span of 14 bases. The chain's CDR3 is CASNVQGPNSPLHF. CDR3 nucleotide sequence: TGTGCCAGCAATGTACAGGGCCCCAATTCACCCCTCCACTTT.

The chain combines TRBV12-5 with TRBJ1-1; 8 bases map to TRBD1. V shed 7 bases and J 1 base; nucleotides not matched to a gene: 14. The length of the CDR3 is 17 residues. CDR1 and CDR2 (germline): LGHNT, FRNRAP. This CDR3 reads CASAQARAGGPNTEAFF. The CDR3 region has the DNA TGTGCTAGTGCCCAGGCGCGGGCAGGGGGCCCGAACACTGAAGCTTTCTTT.

DNA of the CDR3: TGCGCCAGCAGCGACCAGACAGGGAGGACTGAAGCTTTCTTT. Translated, it gives CASSDQTGRTEAFF. This rearrangement joins TRBV5-1 to TRBJ1-1, with 7 bases that match TRBD1. Per germline, CDR1 SGHRS and CDR2 YFSETQ. V lost 4 bases and J lost 5; bases outside the gene matches: 8. The CDR3 is 14 residues long. The entire variable domain, with the rest obtained from reference TRBV5-1 and TRBJ1-1, is as follows: KAGVTQTPRYLIKTRGQQVTLSCSPISGHRSVSWYQQTPGQGLQFLFEYFSETQRNKGNFPGRFSGRQFSNSRSEMNVSTLELGDSALYLCASSDQTGRTEAFFGQGTRLTVV.

This rearrangement joins TRBV6-6 to TRBJ2-5, with TRBD1 matching 11 bases. Germline-derived CDR1 and CDR2 are MNHNY and SVGAGI (reference sequence). Trimming cost V 7 bases and J 4 bases; bases outside gene matches: 11. CDR3 length equals 16 residues. CDR3 loop: CASTFTWTGGRETQYF. In DNA, the CDR3 is TGTGCCAGCACTTTTACTTGGACAGGGGGCAGAGAGACCCAGTACTTC.

This chain links TRBV6-6 with TRBJ1-2; maybe TRBD1 (5 bases). This CDR3 region has 15 residues. Per the germline V gene, CDR1 is MNHNY and CDR2 is SVGAGI (reference sequence). V lost 4 bases and J lost 0, with 12 bases in between. The CDR3 is CASSLIQVPNYGYTF. The CDR3 nucleotides are TGTGCCAGCAGTTTAATACAGGTTCCTAACTATGGCTACACCTTC.

With regard to this clone: At one end, the junction sequence differs from germline, possibly due to a read error. The gene calls are TRBV6-5 and TRBJ1-6; TRBD1 matches at 7 bases. Germline loops: CDR1 MNHEY, CDR2 SVGAGI. This CDR3 spans 11 amino acids. The CDR3 is CASGSGDRVFF. The CDR3 DNA is TGTGCCAGCGGATCCGGCGACAGGGTCTTCTTT.

The CDR3 DNA sequence: TGTGCCAGCAGCCCGGGGGGGCGGAATACGCAGTATTTT. This translates into CASSPGGRNTQYF. The chain has TRBV7-2 and TRBJ2-3; 8 positions agree with TRBD2. V dropped 5 bases and J dropped 7; count of bases not matched to a gene: 5. The CDR3 is 13 amino acids. From germline, CDR1 is SGHTA and CDR2 FQGNSA.

By frequency in the sample, this clone is medium-sized. The chain couples TRBV6-5 to TRBJ2-7; TRBD1 matches 7 bases. The CDR3 runs 14 residues. Germline V CDR1 and CDR2: MNHEY, SVGAGI. V was clipped by 5 bases and J by 0 bases; unmatched bases: 4. CDR3 sequence: CASSEQGHSYEQYF. DNA of the CDR3: TGTGCCAGCAGTGAACAGGGGCACTCCTACGAGCAGTACTTC.

The chain couples TRBV5-6 to TRBJ1-2; a weak D match, TRBD1 (6 bases). V was pared by 1 base and J by 4 bases, with 17 bases between. Germline values: CDR1 SGHDT, CDR2 YYEEEE. There are 16 residues in the CDR3. CDR3 in amino acids: CASSLIVGGPSYGYTF. The CDR3 DNA reads TGTGCCAGCAGCTTGATCGTTGGGGGCCCCTCCTATGGCTACACCTTC.

V gene TRBV5-1 combines with J gene TRBJ2-7; TRBD2 aligns across 11 bases. The CDR3 totals 17 residues. Per germline, CDR1 SGHRS and CDR2 YFSETQ. The junction had 8 bases not matched to a gene; V was cut back by 0 bases and J by 3 bases. In nucleotides, the CDR3 is TGCGCCAGCAGCTTGGACCTTAGCGGGGGGGCCGGCTACGAGCAGTACTTC. This encodes CASSLDLSGGAGYEQYF.

The V gene is TRBV5-1, the J gene TRBJ1-4; TRBD1 might be the D (6 bases). Germline-derived CDR1 and CDR2 are SGHRS and YFSETQ. Between the trimmed V and J ends, which lost 2 bases and 7 bases, there was a span of 15 bases. CDR3 length: 15 residues. CDR3 nucleotides: TGCGCCAGCAGCTTCGGGACACCAGTGGGTGAAAAACTGTTTTTT. Translated, it gives CASSFGTPVGEKLFF.

This chain connects TRBV4-1 to TRBJ2-3; 7 bases line up with TRBD2. Trimming cost V 2 bases and J 0 bases; bases outside gene matches: 8. There are 17 residues in the CDR3. CDR1 MGHRA and CDR2 YSYEKL come from the germline V gene. For the CDR3, the DNA is TGCGCCAGCAGCCAATCCCCATCGGGGGGTAGCACAGATACGCAGTATTTT. Encoded protein: CASSQSPSGGSTDTQYF.

This sequence joins TRBV2 and TRBJ2-5; a weak D match, TRBD1 (7 bases). The CDR3 has 15 amino acids. CDR1 is SNHLY and CDR2 is FYNNEI in the germline V gene. The V gene lost 2 bases and the J gene lost 7 bases, with 17 bases spanning the gap. The CDR3 DNA follows: TGTGCCAGCAGTGAAATACTAGGAGGGGGCAGGACCCAGTACTTC. Its translation is CASSEILGGGRTQYF.